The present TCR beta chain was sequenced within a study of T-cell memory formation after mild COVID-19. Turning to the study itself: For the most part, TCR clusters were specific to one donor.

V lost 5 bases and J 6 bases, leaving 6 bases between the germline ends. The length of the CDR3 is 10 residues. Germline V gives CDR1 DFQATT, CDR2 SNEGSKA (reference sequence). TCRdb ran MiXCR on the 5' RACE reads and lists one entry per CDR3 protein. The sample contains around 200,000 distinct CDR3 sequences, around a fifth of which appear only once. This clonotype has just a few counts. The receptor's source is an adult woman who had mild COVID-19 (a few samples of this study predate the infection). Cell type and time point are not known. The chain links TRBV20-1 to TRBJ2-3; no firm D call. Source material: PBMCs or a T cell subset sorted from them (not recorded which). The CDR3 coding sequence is TGCAGTGCTTATAAGGATACGCAGTATTTT. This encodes CSAYKDTQYF.